This T cell receptor (beta chain) derives from a study of T-cell memory formation after mild COVID-19. Study observations and caveats: Among clones peaking at day 37 in the second wave, SARS-CoV-2 specificity remained unconfirmed. Shrinking CD4+ clones were chiefly CM and EM; CD8+ ones were chiefly EMRA.

TCRdb called the 5' RACE reads again in MiXCR, with one record for every CDR3 protein. There are about 400,000 distinct CDR3 sequences in the sample; around an eighth occur only once, and under 25% lies in the top ten. This clonotype has just a few counts. Its antigen remains unknown. This receptor was taken from a man younger than 35 who had mild COVID-19 (a few samples of this study predate the infection). Cell type and time point are not known. The sequencing sample was made of PBMCs or a T cell subset sorted from them (not recorded which).

The CDR3 DNA is TGCGCCAGCAGCGGATCACTTAACCCCCCTTTAGTGCAGTACTTC. Encoded protein: CASSGSLNPPLVQYF. This rearrangement joins TRBV5-1 to TRBJ2-7; D remains unclear. V was trimmed by 4 bases and J by 9 bases, leaving 23 bases between them. The germline V gene has CDR1 SGHRS and CDR2 YFSETQ. This CDR3 spans 15 amino acids.